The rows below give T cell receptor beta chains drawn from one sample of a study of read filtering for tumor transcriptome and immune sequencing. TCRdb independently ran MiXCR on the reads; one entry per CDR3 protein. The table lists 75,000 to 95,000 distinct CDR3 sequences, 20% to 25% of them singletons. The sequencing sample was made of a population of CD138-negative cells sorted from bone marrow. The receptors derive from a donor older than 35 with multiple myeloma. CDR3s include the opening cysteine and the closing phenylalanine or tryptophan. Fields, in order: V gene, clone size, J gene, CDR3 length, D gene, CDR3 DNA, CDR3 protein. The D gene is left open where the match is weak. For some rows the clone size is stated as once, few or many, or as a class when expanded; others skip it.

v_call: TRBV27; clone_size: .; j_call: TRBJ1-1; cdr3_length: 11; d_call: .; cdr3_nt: TGTGCCAGCAGTTTAAGAGGGAGAGCTTTCTTT; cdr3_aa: CASSLRGRAFF
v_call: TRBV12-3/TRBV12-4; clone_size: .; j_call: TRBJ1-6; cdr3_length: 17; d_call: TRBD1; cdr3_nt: TGTGCCAGCGGTTCCCGTACCCCAGGGGGTTTTAATCCACCCCTCCACTTT; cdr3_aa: CASGSRTPGGFNPPLHF
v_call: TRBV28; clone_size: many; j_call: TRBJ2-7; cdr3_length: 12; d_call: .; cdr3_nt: TGTGCCAGCAGTCCGGACTCCTACGAGCAGTACTTC; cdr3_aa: CASSPDSYEQYF
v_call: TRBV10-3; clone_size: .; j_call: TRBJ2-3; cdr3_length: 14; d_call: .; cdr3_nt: TGTGCCATCAAGAATCAGGTGCACACAGATACGCAGTATTTT; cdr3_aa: CAIKNQVHTDTQYF
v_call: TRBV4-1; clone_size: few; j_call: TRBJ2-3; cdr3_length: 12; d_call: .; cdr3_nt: TGCGCCAGCAGCCAACCCTCGGATACGCAGTATTTT; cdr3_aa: CASSQPSDTQYF
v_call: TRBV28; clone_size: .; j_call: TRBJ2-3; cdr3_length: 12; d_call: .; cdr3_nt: TGTGCCAGCAGTTTGGGGGGAGTCACGCAGTATTTT; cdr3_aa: CASSLGGVTQYF
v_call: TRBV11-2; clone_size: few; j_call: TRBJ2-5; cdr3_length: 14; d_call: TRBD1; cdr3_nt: TGTGCCAGCAGCGCCGGACAGGGAAGGGAGACCCAGTACTTC; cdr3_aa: CASSAGQGRETQYF
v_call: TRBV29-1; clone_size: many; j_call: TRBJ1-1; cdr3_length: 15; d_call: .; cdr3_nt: TGCAGCGTTGAAGTGGGCGGCCTGGTGAACACTGAAGCTTTCTTT; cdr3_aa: CSVEVGGLVNTEAFF
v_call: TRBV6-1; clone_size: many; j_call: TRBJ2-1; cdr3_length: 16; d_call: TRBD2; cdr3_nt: TGTGCCAGCAGTGCACGGGGGGGCGCAACCTACAATGAGCAGTTCTTC; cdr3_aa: CASSARGGATYNEQFF
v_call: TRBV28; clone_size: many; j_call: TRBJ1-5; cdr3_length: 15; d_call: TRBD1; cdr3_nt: TGTGCCAGCAGTTTCCGGGACAGGGGGCGTCAGCCCCAGCATTTT; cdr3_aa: CASSFRDRGRQPQHF
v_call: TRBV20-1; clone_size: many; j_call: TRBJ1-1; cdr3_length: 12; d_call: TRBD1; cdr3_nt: TGCAGTGTAAGGGGGCTGAGCACTGAAGCTTTCTTT; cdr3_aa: CSVRGLSTEAFF
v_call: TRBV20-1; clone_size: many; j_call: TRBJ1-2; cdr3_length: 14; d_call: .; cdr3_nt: TGCAGTGCTAGTTCCACAGGTGTTAACTATGGCTACACCTTC; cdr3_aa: CSASSTGVNYGYTF
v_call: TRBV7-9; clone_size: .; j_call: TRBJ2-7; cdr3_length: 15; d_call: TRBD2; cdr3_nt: TGTGCCAGCAGCTTAGTGGGTCAACGGGGGGACGAGCAGTACTTC; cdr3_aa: CASSLVGQRGDEQYF
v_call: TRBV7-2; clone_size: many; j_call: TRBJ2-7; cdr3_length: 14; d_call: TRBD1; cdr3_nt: TGTGCCAGCAGCCAGAGGGACAGGGGCTACGAGCAGTACTTC; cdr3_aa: CASSQRDRGYEQYF
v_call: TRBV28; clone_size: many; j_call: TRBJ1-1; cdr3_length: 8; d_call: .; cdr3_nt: TGTGCCAGCTGGGAAGCTTTCTTT; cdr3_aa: CASWEAFF
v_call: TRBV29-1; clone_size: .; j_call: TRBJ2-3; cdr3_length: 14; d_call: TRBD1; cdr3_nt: TGCAGCGTTGCCGGGACAGGGGTCGCAGATACGCAGTATTTT; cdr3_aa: CSVAGTGVADTQYF
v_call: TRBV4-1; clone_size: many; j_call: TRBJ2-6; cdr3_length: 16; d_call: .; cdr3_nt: TGCGCCAGCAGGGGATTGCGGGGATCAGGGGCCAACGTCCTGACTTTC; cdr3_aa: CASRGLRGSGANVLTF
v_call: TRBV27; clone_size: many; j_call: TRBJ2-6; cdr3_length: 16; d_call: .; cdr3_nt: TGTGCCAGCCGCCCCGCTGAGAGCTCTGGGGCCAACGTCCTGACTTTC; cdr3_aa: CASRPAESSGANVLTF
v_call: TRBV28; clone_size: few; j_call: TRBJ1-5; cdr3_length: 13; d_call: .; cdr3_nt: TGTGCCAGCAGTTTACCGCAAGGGACACCCCAGCATTTT; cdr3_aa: CASSLPQGTPQHF
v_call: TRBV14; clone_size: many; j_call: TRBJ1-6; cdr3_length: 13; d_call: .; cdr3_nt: TGTGCCAGCAGCCCCCGAGTGAATTCACCCCTCCACTTT; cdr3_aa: CASSPRVNSPLHF
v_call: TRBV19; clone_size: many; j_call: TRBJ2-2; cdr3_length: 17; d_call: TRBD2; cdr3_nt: TGTGCCAGTAGTGTCCAGCGGGGGGGCGGATGGACCGGGGAGCTGTTTTTT; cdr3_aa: CASSVQRGGGWTGELFF
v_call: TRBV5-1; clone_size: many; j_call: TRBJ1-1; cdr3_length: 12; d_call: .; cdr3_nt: TGCGCCAGCAGCCCGGACAGACGTGAAGCTTTCTTT; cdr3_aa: CASSPDRREAFF
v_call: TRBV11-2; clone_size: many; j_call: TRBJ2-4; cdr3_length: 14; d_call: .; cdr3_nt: TGTGCCAGCAGCTTCCTACAGTCCAAAAACATTCAGTACTTC; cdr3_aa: CASSFLQSKNIQYF
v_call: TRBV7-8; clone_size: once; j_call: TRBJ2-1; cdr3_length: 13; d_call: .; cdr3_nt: TGTGCCAGCAGCAGAGAGTTGCTCGGAGACCAGTTCTTC; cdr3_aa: CASSRELLGDQFF
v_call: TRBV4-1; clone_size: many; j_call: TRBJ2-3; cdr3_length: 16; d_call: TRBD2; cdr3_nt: TGCGCCAGCAGCCTTACTAGCGGGGCTAGCACAGATACGCAGTATTTT; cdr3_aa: CASSLTSGASTDTQYF
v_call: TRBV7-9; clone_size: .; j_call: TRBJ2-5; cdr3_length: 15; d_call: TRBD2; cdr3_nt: TGTGCCAGCGGCTTAAGGCGGGGGGGCCAAGAGACCCAGTACTTC; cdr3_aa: CASGLRRGGQETQYF
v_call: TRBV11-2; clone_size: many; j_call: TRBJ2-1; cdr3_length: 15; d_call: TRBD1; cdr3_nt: TGTGCCAGCAGATCTATTCGGGACAGGGGCAATGAGCAGTTCTTC; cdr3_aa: CASRSIRDRGNEQFF
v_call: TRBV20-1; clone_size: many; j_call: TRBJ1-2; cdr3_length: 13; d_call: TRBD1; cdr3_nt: TGCAGTGCGGGACAGCCTCTACTCAATGGCTACACCTTC; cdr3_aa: CSAGQPLLNGYTF
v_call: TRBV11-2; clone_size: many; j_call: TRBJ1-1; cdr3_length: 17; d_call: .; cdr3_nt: TGTGCCAGCAGCTTCCCCCGCGGACGCCTGGGGGACACTGAAGCTTTCTTT; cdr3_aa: CASSFPRGRLGDTEAFF
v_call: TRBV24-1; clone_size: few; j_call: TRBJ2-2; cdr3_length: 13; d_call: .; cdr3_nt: TGTGCCACCAGTTCGGCCGACACCGGGGAGCTGTTTTTT; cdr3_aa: CATSSADTGELFF
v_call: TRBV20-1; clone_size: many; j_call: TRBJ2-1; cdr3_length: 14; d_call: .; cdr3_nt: TGCAGTGCTAGGGACGATCACCAGGGCTATGAGCAGTTCTTC; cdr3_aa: CSARDDHQGYEQFF
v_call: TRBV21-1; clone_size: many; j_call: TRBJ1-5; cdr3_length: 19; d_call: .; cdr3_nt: TGTGCCAGCGCAGAATCTATAGGCCTCCAGATTTCAAGCAATCAGCCCCAGCATTTT; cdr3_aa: CASAESIGLQISSNQPQHF
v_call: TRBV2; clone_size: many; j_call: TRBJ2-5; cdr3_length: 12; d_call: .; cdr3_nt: TGTGCCAGCAGTGTCGGGGCGGAGACCCAGTACTTC; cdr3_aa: CASSVGAETQYF
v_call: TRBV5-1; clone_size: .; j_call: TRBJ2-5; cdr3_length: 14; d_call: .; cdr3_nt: TGCGCCAGCAGCTCGGTGGGGGGGCACGAGACCCAGTACTTC; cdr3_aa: CASSSVGGHETQYF
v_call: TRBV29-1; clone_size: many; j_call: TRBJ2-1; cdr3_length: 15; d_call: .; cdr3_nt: TGCAGCGTTGTCGGACGGATAAGCTCCTACAATGAGCAGTTCTTC; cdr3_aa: CSVVGRISSYNEQFF
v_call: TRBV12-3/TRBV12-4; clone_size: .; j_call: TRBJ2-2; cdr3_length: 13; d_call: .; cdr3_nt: TGTGCCAGCAGTTTTTATAACACCGGGGAGCTGTTTTTT; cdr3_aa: CASSFYNTGELFF
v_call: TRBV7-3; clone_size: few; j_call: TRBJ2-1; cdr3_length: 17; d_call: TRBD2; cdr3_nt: TGTGCCAGCAGCTTAACGAGGCGGGGGGGCCTTCATTCCGAGCAGTTCTTC; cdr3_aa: CASSLTRRGGLHSEQFF
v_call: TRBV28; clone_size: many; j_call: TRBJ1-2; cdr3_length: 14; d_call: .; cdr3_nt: TGTGCCAGCAGTCCCTCTATTGCGGGCTATGGCTACACCTTC; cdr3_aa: CASSPSIAGYGYTF
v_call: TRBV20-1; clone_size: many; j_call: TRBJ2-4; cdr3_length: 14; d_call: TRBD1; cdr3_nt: TGCAGTGCTAGAGGACCGGGACAGCTAAACATTCAGTACTTC; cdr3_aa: CSARGPGQLNIQYF
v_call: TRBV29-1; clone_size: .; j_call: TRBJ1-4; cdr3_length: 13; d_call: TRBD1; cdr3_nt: TGCAGCGTACCCGGACAGGGCGATGAAAAACTGTTTTTT; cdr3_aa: CSVPGQGDEKLFF
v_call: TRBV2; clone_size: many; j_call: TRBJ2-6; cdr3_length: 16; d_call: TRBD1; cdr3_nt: TGTGCCAGCAGTGGGACAGGGGGCGCCGGGGCCAACGTCCTGACTTTC; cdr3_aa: CASSGTGGAGANVLTF